This T cell receptor (beta chain) was sequenced for a study of radiotherapy plus CTLA-4 blockade in lung cancer (dated by TCRdb to the late 2010s). Broadly, across the study: Among the enrolled patients, roughly 19% had an objective response, and about 31% reached disease control. General study outcomes and caveats: After treatment with radiotherapy and ipilimumab, TCR clones that originated in tumors expanded in peripheral blood. Increased serum interferon-beta after radiation, together with early dynamic changes in blood T cell clones, were reported to be the strongest predictors of response.

Library prep was done by the immunoSEQ multiplex PCR assay. Sourced from immuneACCESS, this table was stored by TCRdb with only in-frame sequences that have V and J called. A share of the clones is absent; for the studies checked, an unresolved V gene accounts for under half, and the remainder has no known explanation. In all, the sample holds 95,000 to 150,000 clones, and about 90% of those were seen once. The top ten clonotypes cover approximately 7% of the sample. To note about this clone: Its antigen is still unknown. There are no base qualities to consult, and no much larger clone falls within one base.

In this study, focal radiation therapy paired with CTLA-4 blockade (ipilimumab) was tested in patients who had chemo-refractory metastatic non-small-cell lung cancer. A distance of 10 bases separates the germline ends of V and J, which lose 4 bases and 2 bases respectively. Counted from cysteine to phenylalanine, this CDR3 has 14 amino acids. Of the read, only the CDR3 DNA is kept; its 42 bases are in frame from base 1. Looking up the germline V gene yields CDR1 SGHDT and CDR2 YYEEEE. The receptor chain draws on TRBV5-6 and TRBJ2-1; TRBD2 is possibly the D segment (5 matching bases). This clonotype was sampled from a human donor with non-small cell lung cancer that progressed on radiotherapy plus ipilimumab. The specimen comprised peripheral blood, sampled from a patient treated with radiotherapy plus ipilimumab. The CDR3 reads CASSPGTTYNEQFF. The DNA sequence is as follows: TGTGCCAGCAGCCCGGGAACGACCTACAATGAGCAGTTCTTC. The CDR3, completed at both ends by the reference TRBV5-6 and TRBJ2-1 genes, gives the full variable domain DAGVTQSPTHLIKTRGQQVTLRCSPKSGHDTVSWYQQALGQGPQFIFQYYEEEERQRGNFPDRFSGHQFPNYSSELNVNALLLGDSALYLCASSPGTTYNEQFFGPGTRLTVL.